What follows describes a single TCR beta chain. Original data processing: Amplified reference gene primers provided the basis for estimating nucleated cell counts. The table came from immunoSEQ multiplex PCR; TCRdb's copy has only in-frame clones and leaves some out. V, J and clone size derive from that table, while D and trimming were established from the DNA sequence. The sample yields about 70,000 clones, approximately 77% seen once. This sample stems from a study of blood T cell repertoires in COVID-19. Study-wide background: The samples span acute and convalescent COVID-19 from the United States, Italy and Spain. In each case, the material was cDNA or gDNA derived from T cells, B-cell-depleted T cells, or PBMCs.

Sequencing was performed on peripheral blood. The receptor was isolated from a woman in her 70s with acute or convalescent COVID-19.

CDR3 residues: CATGTGTSEQFF. CDR3 bases: TGTGCCACCGGGACAGGGACTAGTGAGCAGTTCTTC. The chain has TRBV24-1 and TRBJ2-1, with a possible D match to TRBD1 (9 bases). The ends were cut back, 9 bases at V and 9 bases at J, with 14 bases in the middle. This CDR3 has 12 residues. Germline V gives CDR1 KGHDR, CDR2 SFDVKD.